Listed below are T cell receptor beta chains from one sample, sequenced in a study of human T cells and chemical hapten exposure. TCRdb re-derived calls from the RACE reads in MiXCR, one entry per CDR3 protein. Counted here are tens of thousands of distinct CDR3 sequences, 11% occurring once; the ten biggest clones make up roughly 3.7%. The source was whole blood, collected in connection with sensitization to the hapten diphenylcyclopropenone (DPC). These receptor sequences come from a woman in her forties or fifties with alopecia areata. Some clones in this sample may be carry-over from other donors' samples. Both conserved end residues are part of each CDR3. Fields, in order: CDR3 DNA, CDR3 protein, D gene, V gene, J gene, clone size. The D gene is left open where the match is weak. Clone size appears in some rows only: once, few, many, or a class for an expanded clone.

TGTGCCAGCAGCCCCCACCCCGTCAGGCTAGCGGTACTACCTATGAACACCGGGGAGCTGTTTTTT	CASSPHPVRLAVLPMNTGELFF	TRBD2	TRBV7-3	TRBJ2-2	many
TGTGCCAGCAGCTTTAGCGGGAGTCGGGGAGAGACCCAGTACTTC	CASSFSGSRGETQYF	TRBD2	TRBV7-2	TRBJ2-5	many
TGTGCCAGCAGCTCCACAGCTGGCTACACCTTC	CASSSTAGYTF	-	TRBV7-9	TRBJ1-2	-
TGTGCCAGCAGCGAGCCGGGGATTAGCACAGATACGCAGTATTTT	CASSEPGISTDTQYF	-	TRBV14	TRBJ2-3	few
TGTGCCAGCAGTTACAGCGCCGACACTCAGACGCAGTATTTT	CASSYSADTQTQYF	-	TRBV6-6	TRBJ2-3	-
TGTGCCACCGGACAGGGACTAAGCTCCTACAATGAGCAGTTCTTC	CATGQGLSSYNEQFF	-	TRBV10-3	TRBJ2-1	many
TGTGCCAGCAGTTACTCTAGCGGAAGAGCTACAGATACGCAGTATTTT	CASSYSSGRATDTQYF	-	TRBV6-2/TRBV6-3	TRBJ2-3	-
TGTGCCAGCAGCTTAGACGGGAGGTCACGGGCTTTCTTT	CASSLDGRSRAFF	-	TRBV11-2	TRBJ1-1	many
TGCACCAGCAGGAGAAAGGCGGTTATCTCCTACAATGAGCAGTTCTTC	CTSRRKAVISYNEQFF	-	TRBV1	TRBJ2-1	-
TGTGCGGGTGGCGTCTCCGGGGCCAACGTCCTGACTTTC	CAGGVSGANVLTF	-	TRBV2	TRBJ2-6	-
TGCAGTGCTAGAGTCCCACGGGCAGGGAGCCAAGAGACCCAGTACTTC	CSARVPRAGSQETQYF	-	TRBV20-1	TRBJ2-5	-
TGTGCCAGCAGCTTAGTTGGGCGCGGGGCCAAAAACATTCAGTACTTC	CASSLVGRGAKNIQYF	-	TRBV11-1	TRBJ2-4	many
TGTGCCAGCAACCCCGGGACAGGGGGCACGGGGCAGCCCCAGCATTTT	CASNPGTGGTGQPQHF	TRBD1	TRBV6-6	TRBJ1-5	few
TGTGCCAGCTCACCACCTGCGGCTGGAAACACCATATATTTT	CASSPPAAGNTIYF	-	TRBV18	TRBJ1-3	many
TGTGCCAGCAGCCTCACCCCGGGACTATACAATGAGCAGTTCTTC	CASSLTPGLYNEQFF	TRBD2	TRBV7-3	TRBJ2-1	-
TGTGCCAGCACCTCGGCCCAGGTAGGAGAGACCCAGTACTTC	CASTSAQVGETQYF	-	TRBV12-3/TRBV12-4	TRBJ2-5	many
TGTGCCAGCTCACGCCCAGGAAACTACAATGAGCAGTTCTTC	CASSRPGNYNEQFF	-	TRBV18	TRBJ2-1	-
TGCAGCGTAGTACAGGGACTCTCCTACGAGCAGTACTTC	CSVVQGLSYEQYF	-	TRBV29-1	TRBJ2-7	many
TGTGCCAGCAGCCCAGGGACAGGGTATAACTCACCCCTCCACTTT	CASSPGTGYNSPLHF	TRBD1	TRBV11-2	TRBJ1-6	-
TGCAGTGCTAGAATGGGAGGGAACACTGAAGCTTTCTTT	CSARMGGNTEAFF	-	TRBV20-1	TRBJ1-1	many
TGTGCCAGCAGCTTGATAGGGCCAGCCAACCACCCCGGGGAGCTGTTTTTT	CASSLIGPANHPGELFF	-	TRBV5-4	TRBJ2-2	-
TGCAGTGCTAGAGATTCAAAAACTTATCACACCGGGGAGCTGTTTTTT	CSARDSKTYHTGELFF	-	TRBV20-1	TRBJ2-2	few
TGTGCCAGCAGCTTAGGGACAGGATTACCCGGGGAGCTGTTTTTT	CASSLGTGLPGELFF	TRBD1	TRBV7-9	TRBJ2-2	-
TGCAGTGCTACGATCACAGATACGCAGTATTTT	CSATITDTQYF	-	TRBV20-1	TRBJ2-3	many
TGTGCCAGCAGTGCCCGGGACAGCAATTCACCCCTCCACTTT	CASSARDSNSPLHF	TRBD1	TRBV6-5	TRBJ1-6	many
TGTGCCAGCAGCCATGACCTGGATACGCAGTATTTT	CASSHDLDTQYF	-	TRBV7-9	TRBJ2-3	many
TGTGCCAGCAGTTACGATCAGTGGCCTGAAGCTTTCTTT	CASSYDQWPEAFF	-	TRBV6-6	TRBJ1-1	few
TGTGCCTGGACGCTCGGGGCCTCGGGGACTGAAGCTTTCTTT	CAWTLGASGTEAFF	-	TRBV30	TRBJ1-1	many
TGTGCCAGCAGTTACTCGGCTAGTATCTCCTACGAGCAGTACTTC	CASSYSASISYEQYF	-	TRBV6-5	TRBJ2-7	-
TGTGCCAGCAGCTTGGATGGGCGGGGAGCTTTCTTT	CASSLDGRGAFF	-	TRBV5-4	TRBJ1-1	medium-sized
TGTGCCAGCAGTTACGACACTGGCTACACCTTC	CASSYDTGYTF	-	TRBV6-2/TRBV6-3	TRBJ1-2	-
TGTGCCAGCAGGAGGACGGAGGCCTACGAGCAGTACTTC	CASRRTEAYEQYF	-	TRBV28	TRBJ2-7	-
TGTGCCACCAGTGATCGGGGACAGGGCCGCACTGAAGCTTTCTTT	CATSDRGQGRTEAFF	TRBD1	TRBV24-1	TRBJ1-1	-
TGTGCCAGCAGCCCGTACCTTGGCGACTATGGCTACACCTTC	CASSPYLGDYGYTF	-	TRBV2	TRBJ1-2	many
TGTGCCAGCAGTTCCTTATTGAACACTGAAGCTTTCTTT	CASSSLLNTEAFF	-	TRBV6-5	TRBJ1-1	few
TGTGCCAGCACTACCCCCGAGAATTCAGCGGGAGGGCCCCGGGAGCTGTTTTTT	CASTTPENSAGGPRELFF	TRBD2	TRBV6-5	TRBJ2-2	few
TGTGCCAGCAGCTTAGCAGGGGGGTCGATGGCAGATACGCAGTATTTT	CASSLAGGSMADTQYF	-	TRBV7-2	TRBJ2-3	-
TGTGCCAGCAGCCGAGGGACAGCTAATTCACCCCTCCACTTT	CASSRGTANSPLHF	TRBD1	TRBV3-1	TRBJ1-6	-